What follows is one T cell receptor beta chain and its context. Using its own MiXCR run on the RT-PCR reads, TCRdb lists one record per CDR3 protein. The sample consists of fewer than 800,000 distinct CDR3 sequences, 14% of them appearing once. Germline assignment: CDR1 MNHNY and CDR2 SVGAGI (reference sequence). The CDR3 has 15 amino acids. With 5 bases clipped from V and 6 bases from J, the junction kept 6 bases outside the gene matches. Input material: memory CD4+ T cells from blood. This chain uses TRBV6-6 with TRBJ1-4, with 10 bases matching TRBD1. The sequence derives from a female donor in good health, serving as a healthy control. CDR3 sequence: CASSPRGTGDEKLFF. The CDR3 DNA reads TGTGCCAGCAGTCCCCGTGGGACAGGGGATGAAAAACTGTTTTTT.